This TCR beta chain stems from a study of T cell responses to AZD1222 COVID-19 vaccine. Study-level findings and limits: It should be noted that donors were predominantly white British and more often female, and clonal diversity was possibly underestimated.

Clones were read by immunoSEQ multiplex PCR, and TCRdb kept only the in-frame ones, dropping some. Altogether about 150,000 clones are present, 90% being singletons, with the ten largest covering 1.5%. This clone was found a few times. Antigen: not known. With 3 bases removed from V and 1 base from J, the gap between germline ends came to 9 bases. Germline V gives CDR1 MNHNS, CDR2 SASEGT. This CDR3 has 14 residues. The chain recombines TRBV6-1 with TRBJ1-1; D call uncertain. The clonotype originates from an adult who received the AZD1222 COVID-19 vaccine. The sequences come from peripheral blood, collected 28 days after the second AZD1222 dose. Here the CDR3 reads CASSEYVGNTEAFF. The CDR3 nucleotides read TGTGCCAGCAGTGAGTACGTCGGGAACACTGAAGCTTTCTTT.